This T cell receptor beta chain emerged from a study of cytomegalovirus exposure and HLA in healthy donors. Findings of the study overall: Being indistinguishable, some V segments were excluded, TRBV6-2 and TRBV6-3 among them.

PCR amplification relied on 60 Vbeta primers (plus 13 Jbeta primers). In the authors' methods: Tens of millions of unique TCR beta chains, roughly 11 million shared, were counted in a later analysis. Clones were sequenced by immunoSEQ multiplex PCR, and TCRdb holds only the in-frame ones, with some missing. The V and J calls and the clone size are those of that table, but D and trimming were determined from the DNA. The table has 57,000 or so clones, about 80% seen once; the top ten hold roughly 47%. Only one count was recorded for this clone. Its antigen is undetermined. The CDR3 contains 15 residues. V lost 2 bases and J 5 bases, leaving 16 bases between the germline ends. Germline V lookup: CDR1 MNHNY, CDR2 SVGAGI (reference sequence).

The rearrangement links TRBV6-6 to TRBJ2-7; D perhaps matches TRBD1 (6 bases). Sequencing input: PBMCs. The receptor comes from a man aged 50 to 60 in good health and CMV-seropositive. Written as DNA, the CDR3 is TGTGCCAGCAGTTACAATCCGCAGGGGATCAACGAGCAGTACTTC. This codes for CASSYNPQGINEQYF.